These T cell receptor beta chains were read from a single sample in a study of cytomegalovirus exposure and HLA in healthy donors. Sequenced by immunoSEQ multiplex PCR; TCRdb stores in-frame clones only, minus some. The sample records tens of thousands of clones, approximately 76% being singletons. Sequences were obtained from PBMCs. Source of these receptors: a man in his thirties or forties in good health and CMV-seropositive. CDR3s include the opening cysteine and the closing phenylalanine or tryptophan. Fields, in order: D gene, clone size, V gene, J gene, CDR3 DNA, CDR3 protein. The D gene is left open where the match is weak. Expanded clones are given a class, and other clones once, few, many or no size at all.

>-|-|TRBV19|TRBJ2-7
TGTGCCAGTAGTATACTCCAGGGAGAGCAGTACTTC
CASSILQGEQYF
>-|few|TRBV7-9|TRBJ1-5
TGTTCCAGCAGCTCGACACTGGGCTATCAGCCCCAGCATTTT
CSSSSTLGYQPQHF
>TRBD1|-|TRBV14|TRBJ2-7
TGTGCCAGCAGCCAAACAGGGGCCAGCGAGCAGTACTTC
CASSQTGASEQYF
>-|-|TRBV7-6|TRBJ1-4
TGTGCCAGCAAAGACAGACGAACTAATGAAAAACTGTTTTTT
CASKDRRTNEKLFF
>TRBD1|few|TRBV27|TRBJ1-2
TGTGCCAGCAGTCCGCAGGGGGCGCGCTCTGGCTACACCTTC
CASSPQGARSGYTF
>-|-|TRBV6-1|TRBJ1-2
TGTGCCAGCAGTATTTCGACGGCGGACTATGGCTACACCTTC
CASSISTADYGYTF
>TRBD1|-|TRBV9|TRBJ1-2
TGTGCCAGCAGCGCCGATAGGGACAGTGGGGCTTATGGCTACACCTTC
CASSADRDSGAYGYTF
>TRBD1|-|TRBV14|TRBJ1-2
TGTGCCAGCAGCCAAGCCGGGGGACAGGCGGGTTACACCTTC
CASSQAGGQAGYTF
>-|-|TRBV5-4|TRBJ2-6
TGTGCCAGCAGCTTGGGACAACGGTTCTCTGGGGCCAACGTCCTGACTTTC
CASSLGQRFSGANVLTF
>-|few|TRBV4-1|TRBJ1-5
TGCGCCAGCAGCCAAGGGGCTCGGGGGAGCAATCAGCCCCAGCATTTT
CASSQGARGSNQPQHF
>TRBD1|few|TRBV5-5|TRBJ1-4
TGTGCCAGCAGCTCTTGGACAGGGGGAGGTGAAAAACTGTTTTTT
CASSSWTGGGEKLFF
>TRBD2|-|TRBV6-1|TRBJ2-1
TGTGCCAGCAGTGAAACTAGCGGGAGTCGTGAGCAGTTCTTC
CASSETSGSREQFF
>-|-|TRBV27|TRBJ1-6
TGTGCCAGCAGTTTATCGAGCTCCTATAATTCACCCCTCCACTTT
CASSLSSSYNSPLHF
>-|-|TRBV2|TRBJ2-1
TGTGCCAGCGGGTTGGAACAGGGAAATGAGCAGTTCTTC
CASGLEQGNEQFF
>-|-|TRBV7-3|TRBJ2-1
TGTGCCAGCAGCCCCCTCTCCAGTTTACAGCGGAGCTCCTACAATGAGCAGTTCTTC
CASSPLSSLQRSSYNEQFF
>TRBD1|-|TRBV4-1|TRBJ1-3
TGCGCCAGCAGCCAATTGGACAGGGAGGGTGGAAACACCATATATTTT
CASSQLDREGGNTIYF
>TRBD1|-|TRBV7-9|TRBJ2-3
TGTGCCAGCAGCTCCTTGACAGGGGCTCTAGTGACAGATACGCAGTATTTT
CASSSLTGALVTDTQYF
>TRBD1|-|TRBV5-1|TRBJ1-1
TGCGCCAGCAGCCTGATGGGCAGGGGGACGACTGAAGCTTTCTTT
CASSLMGRGTTEAFF
>TRBD1|few|TRBV5-1|TRBJ1-2
TGCGCCAGCAGCTTAGGACAGGCTAACTATGGCTACACCTTC
CASSLGQANYGYTF
>-|-|TRBV30|TRBJ1-4
TGTGCCTGTGGACACGGGGAAAAACTGTTTTTT
CACGHGEKLFF
>-|few|TRBV6-6|TRBJ2-7
TGTGCCAGCCGAGGGGGGACAGACTCCTACGAGCAGTACTTC
CASRGGTDSYEQYF
>-|-|TRBV15|TRBJ1-5
TGTGCCACCAGCACGGACAGATTCAATCAGCCCCAGCATTTT
CATSTDRFNQPQHF
>-|-|TRBV25-1|TRBJ2-5
TGTGCCAGCAGTGGGGATGCCAGGGGCAAAGGAGAGACCCAGTACTTC
CASSGDARGKGETQYF
>-|few|TRBV30|TRBJ1-1
TGTGCCTGGAGTGTACGGCGGGACACTGAAGCTTTCTTT
CAWSVRRDTEAFF
>-|once|TRBV4-2|TRBJ2-7
TGTGCCAGCAGCGCCGGGCGGGGGCCCTACGAGCAGTACTTC
CASSAGRGPYEQYF
>-|-|TRBV27|TRBJ1-2
TGTGCCAGCAGTCCCCTTTACAGGGACTATGGCTACACCTTC
CASSPLYRDYGYTF
>-|-|TRBV6-6|TRBJ2-7
TGTGCCAGCAGGAAAGAGGATAGGATCTCCTACGAGCAGTACTTC
CASRKEDRISYEQYF
>-|-|TRBV11-2|TRBJ1-2
TGTGCCAGCAGCCCCCAGGGGAACTATGGCTACACCTTC
CASSPQGNYGYTF
>-|-|TRBV25-1|TRBJ2-6
TGTGCCAGCAGTGAATCCAGGGGGGCAATCTCTGGGGCCAACGTCCTGACTTTC
CASSESRGAISGANVLTF
>-|few|TRBV14|TRBJ1-2
TGTGCCAGCAGCCAAGGGGCCAGGGGCTATAACTATGGCTACACCTTC
CASSQGARGYNYGYTF
>TRBD1|-|TRBV6-4|TRBJ2-1
TGTGCCAGCAGTGACTTACCGGGACAGGGGTGGAATGAGCAGTTCTTC
CASSDLPGQGWNEQFF
>TRBD2|-|TRBV5-4|TRBJ2-2
TGTGCCAGCAGCCACGGACTAGCGGGGATCGGGGAGCTGTTTTTT
CASSHGLAGIGELFF
>-|-|TRBV11-2|TRBJ2-3
TGTGCCAGCAGCTTACCCGCTCGGGGCACAGATACGCAGTATTTT
CASSLPARGTDTQYF
>-|-|TRBV27|TRBJ1-1
TGTGCCAGCAGCCTCACCAGGGTTAGAAGTGAAGCTTTCTTT
CASSLTRVRSEAFF
>-|-|TRBV2|TRBJ1-5
TGTGCCAGTTCTCGGGAGGAGGGACAGCCCCAGCATTTT
CASSREEGQPQHF
>TRBD1|few|TRBV19|TRBJ1-2
TGTGCCGTGTTTGAGGGGGCGCGGGGCTATGGCTACACCTTC
CAVFEGARGYGYTF
>-|-|TRBV9|TRBJ1-6
TGTGCCAGCAGCGTAGCGTCCTATAATTCACCCCTCCACTTT
CASSVASYNSPLHF
>TRBD1|-|TRBV5-1|TRBJ2-3
TGCGCCAGCAGCACAGGGGGCCGCACAGATACGCAGTATTTT
CASSTGGRTDTQYF
>-|-|TRBV7-2|TRBJ2-1
TGTGCCAGCAGTAACCAGGAACGAGTAAGAGTTGATGAGCAGTTCTTC
CASSNQERVRVDEQFF
>TRBD1|few|TRBV19|TRBJ2-7
TGTGCCAGTAGTCGGACAGGGATCTCCTACGAGCAGTACTTC
CASSRTGISYEQYF
>-|few|TRBV4-1|TRBJ2-1
TGCGCCAGCAGCCAAGTGAAGCGGAATGAGCAGTTCTTC
CASSQVKRNEQFF
>-|-|TRBV13|TRBJ1-1
TGTGCCAGCAGAAACGACAGGTCGGAAGCTTTCTTT
CASRNDRSEAFF
>-|-|TRBV4-1|TRBJ1-6
TGCGCCAGCAGCGCGGGGGAGGACTATAATTCACCCCTCCACTTT
CASSAGEDYNSPLHF
>-|-|TRBV7-9|TRBJ1-3
TGTGCCAGCAGCCCAACCGAGGAGGGAAACACCATATATTTT
CASSPTEEGNTIYF
>TRBD1|-|TRBV6-1|TRBJ1-1
TGTGCCAGCAGTGGCCGGGACAGGGCCCCCTTTGAAGCTTTCTTT
CASSGRDRAPFEAFF
>TRBD1|-|TRBV4-1|TRBJ1-5
TGCGCCAGCAGCCAAGGCGGGACAGGGAGGAATCAGCCCCAGCATTTT
CASSQGGTGRNQPQHF
>TRBD2|few|TRBV5-1|TRBJ2-7
TGCGCCAGCAGCTTGGAGACCCCTAGCGGGAGAGGCGAGCAGTACTTC
CASSLETPSGRGEQYF